The 25 T cell receptor beta chains in this list originate from one sample, sequenced in a study of technical replicates of blood from several donors. Sequenced by immunoSEQ multiplex PCR; TCRdb stores in-frame clones only, minus some. Of tens of thousands of clones detected, 88% appear once; the ten largest clones hold approximately 4.5%. The sequenced sample consisted of PBMCs. These receptors were collected from a human donor in good health. Some clones in this sample may be carry-over from other donors' samples.

The chain combines TRBV9 with TRBJ2-3, with TRBD2 matching 15 bases. The germline V gene has CDR1 SGDLS and CDR2 YYNGEE. V dropped 5 bases and J dropped 1; count of bases not matched to a gene: 2. The CDR3 runs 16 residues. CDR3 loop: CASSGLAGGGTDTQYF. Here the CDR3 DNA reads TGTGCCAGCAGTGGACTAGCGGGGGGGGGCACAGATACGCAGTATTTT.

The chain couples TRBV2 to TRBJ2-3, with TRBD2 as a possible D gene (5 bases). CDR3 length: 12 residues. Germline-derived CDR1 and CDR2 are SNHLY and FYNNEI. Trimming stripped 6 bases from V and 4 bases from J, with 8 bases between. The CDR3: CASSPLADTQYF. CDR3 DNA sequence: TGTGCCAGCAGCCCACTAGCAGATACGCAGTATTTT.

J is TRBJ1-1 and V is TRBV15, with 10 nucleotides matching TRBD1. With V trimmed by 5 bases and J by 7 bases, 7 bases remained unmatched. From germline, CDR1 is LNHNV and CDR2 YYDKDF (reference sequence). The CDR3 covers 14 residues. CDR3 protein: CATSRDRGPYEAFF. The CDR3 nucleotides are TGTGCCACCAGCCGGGACAGGGGACCATATGAAGCTTTCTTT.

This chain connects TRBV5-1 to TRBJ1-6; 7 bases map to TRBD1. The CDR3 covers 17 residues. V lost 4 bases, J lost 7 bases, and 14 bases stayed unmatched. The germline gives CDR1 SGHRS, CDR2 YFSETQ. The CDR3 here is CASSPWGTARLNSPLHF. DNA of the CDR3: TGCGCCAGCAGCCCCTGGGGGACAGCTAGACTAAATTCACCCCTCCACTTT.

The J gene is TRBJ2-1, the V gene TRBV19, with 9 bases lining up with TRBD1. Per germline, CDR1 LNHDA and CDR2 SQIVND (reference sequence). Germline trimming cut 4 bases from V and 3 bases from J; bases unmatched to any gene: 4. CDR3 size: 15 residues. CDR3 nucleotides: TGTGCCAGTAGTACGGACAGGGGTAGCTACAATGAGCAGTTCTTC. This codes for CASSTDRGSYNEQFF.

The chain is built from TRBV7-3 and TRBJ1-1, with D possibly TRBD1 on 6 matching bases. This CDR3 spans 14 amino acids. Trimming took off 4 bases at V and 0 bases at J, with 9 bases between the two ends. The germline gives CDR1 SGHTA, CDR2 FQGTGA. CDR3 residues: CASSSTGLNTEAFF. As DNA, the CDR3 is TGTGCCAGCAGCTCGACAGGTTTGAACACTGAAGCTTTCTTT.

J is TRBJ2-1 and V is TRBV2; TRBD2 is a possible D gene (5 bases). CDR1 SNHLY and CDR2 FYNNEI come from the germline V gene. The CDR3 length is 11 residues. V lost 5 bases, J lost 10 bases, and 9 bases lay in between. CDR3 sequence reads: CASSWWEEQFF. The CDR3 DNA follows: TGTGCCAGCAGTTGGTGGGAGGAGCAGTTCTTC. The full variable domain, in which reference TRBV2 and TRBJ2-1 provide the parts outside the CDR3, is EPEVTQTPSHQVTQMGQEVILRCVPISNHLYFYWYRQILGQKVEFLVSFYNNEISEKSEIFDDQFSVERPDGSNFTLKIRSTKLEDSAMYFCASSWWEEQFFGPGTRLTVL.

The genes are TRBV12-5 and TRBJ1-1; 9 bases are shared with TRBD1. Losses at the gene ends were 7 bases for V and 6 bases for J; bases not matched to a gene: 6. The CDR3 totals 13 residues. Germline CDR1 reads LGHNT; CDR2 reads FRNRAP. The chain's CDR3 is CASALQGASEAFF. The DNA for the CDR3 is TGTGCTAGTGCCCTACAGGGGGCCTCTGAAGCTTTCTTT.

The chain links TRBV5-1 to TRBJ2-1, with TRBD1 matching over 11 bases. Germline V CDR1 and CDR2: SGHRS, YFSETQ. V lost 5 bases and J lost 3; bases outside the gene matches: 4. CDR3 length equals 15 residues. The CDR3 region is CASSTGTGGYNEQFF. The CDR3 DNA follows: TGCGCCAGCAGTACCGGGACAGGGGGCTACAATGAGCAGTTCTTC.

The rearrangement uses TRBV9 and TRBJ2-5, with no clear D. Germline loops: CDR1 SGDLS, CDR2 YYNGEE. V shed 3 bases and J shed 5 bases, with 8 bases lying between them. The CDR3 totals 12 residues. The CDR3 sequence is CASSAVGETQYF. In DNA, the CDR3 is TGTGCCAGCAGCGCCGTCGGGGAGACCCAGTACTTC.

The CDR3 region has the DNA TGCGCCAGCAGCCAAGGACTCGGCTACGAGCAGTACTTC. Encoded protein: CASSQGLGYEQYF. This chain joins TRBV4-3 and TRBJ2-7; D gene ambiguous. The CDR3 runs to 13 residues. Germline CDR1 and CDR2: LGHNA and YSLEER. V gave up 1 base and J gave up 3 bases, with 7 bases separating them.

This sequence joins TRBV30 and TRBJ2-5; possibly TRBD2 for D (6 bases). This CDR3 region has 12 residues. V was clipped by 5 bases and J by 4 bases, with 11 bases between them. CDR1 and CDR2 (germline): GTSNPN, SVGIG (reference sequence). CDR3 amino acids: CAWAGRGETQYF. CDR3 coding DNA: TGTGCCTGGGCGGGGAGAGGAGAGACCCAGTACTTC. Drawing the rest from reference TRBV30 and TRBJ2-5, the complete variable domain is SQTIHQWPATLVQPVGSPLSLECTVEGTSNPNLYWYRQAAGRGLQLLFYSVGIGQISSEVPQNLSASRPQDRQFILSSKKLLLSDSGFYLCAWAGRGETQYFGPGTRLLVL.

This clone is a singleton in its sample. This sequence joins TRBV7-2 and TRBJ1-3; possible D gene TRBD1, 6 bases. The CDR3 is made up of 17 amino acids. CDR1 is SGHTA, CDR2 FQGNSA, per germline. V lost 1 base and J 4 bases, leaving 17 bases between the germline ends. Written as DNA, the CDR3 is TGTGCCAGCAGCTTAGTCGGGGGGCCCATAAGGGGAAACACCATATATTTT. It encodes CASSLVGGPIRGNTIYF.

This chain links TRBV19 with TRBJ1-2; TRBD1 might be the D (6 bases). Germline V CDR1 and CDR2: LNHDA, SQIVND (reference sequence). Trimming took off 5 bases at V and 3 bases at J, with 16 bases between the two ends. CDR3 length: 15 residues. Here the CDR3 reads CASSPGGGRDYGYTF. In DNA form, the CDR3 reads TGTGCCAGTAGTCCTGGGGGGGGCAGGGACTATGGCTACACCTTC.

The chain is built from TRBV6-1 and TRBJ1-5; D gene unclear. CDR1 is MNHNS, CDR2 SASEGT, per germline. V was pared by 1 base and J by 6 bases, with 10 bases between. There are 14 residues in the CDR3. The CDR3 region has the DNA TGTGCCAGCAGTGAAGGAACAGTTGTTCAGCCCCAGCATTTT. It yields the protein CASSEGTVVQPQHF.

The gene calls are TRBV7-9 and TRBJ2-2; tentatively, D is TRBD1 (5 bases). This CDR3 region has 14 residues. The V end was cut by 5 bases, the J end by 1 base, with 8 bases between. Germline V lookup: CDR1 SEHNR, CDR2 FQNEAQ (reference sequence). The chain's CDR3 is CASSVTGNTGELFF. CDR3 DNA sequence: TGTGCCAGCAGCGTAACAGGGAACACCGGGGAGCTGTTTTTT. Variable domain in full (rest from reference TRBV7-9 and TRBJ2-2): DTGVSQNPRHKITKRGQNVTFRCDPISEHNRLYWYRQTLGQGPEFLTYFQNEAQLEKSRLLSDRFSAERPKGSFSTLEIQRTEQGDSAMYLCASSVTGNTGELFFGEGSRLTVL.

The V and J genes are TRBV11-2 and TRBJ2-7, with 8 bases matching TRBD1. V lost 1 base to trimming and J lost 2 bases; unmatched junction nucleotides: 4. Germline V gene lookup returns CDR1 SGHAT and CDR2 FQNNGV. The CDR3 consists of 15 residues. CDR3 protein: CASSLGIRGPYEQYF. The DNA for the CDR3 is TGTGCCAGCAGCTTAGGAATCAGGGGGCCCTACGAGCAGTACTTC.

The chain has TRBV11-2 and TRBJ2-7; 10 nucleotides align to TRBD1. Germline values: CDR1 SGHAT, CDR2 FQNNGV. The junction had 13 bases not matched to a gene; V was cut back by 5 bases and J by 0 bases. The CDR3 is made up of 18 amino acids. The DNA for the CDR3 is TGTGCCAGCAGCCCGATTCGCCGGGACAGGGGTCTCTCCTACGAGCAGTACTTC. Translation gives CASSPIRRDRGLSYEQYF.

The chain carries TRBV29-1 and TRBJ2-7; 7 positions match TRBD1. This CDR3 has 13 amino acids. V lost 5 bases to trimming and J lost 5 bases; unmatched junction nucleotides: 9. The germline gives CDR1 SQVTM, CDR2 ANQGSEA. This CDR3 reads CSVSAGGNNEQYF. CDR3 sequence (DNA): TGCAGCGTTTCGGCAGGGGGTAACAACGAGCAGTACTTC.

The chain links TRBV27 to TRBJ1-5; 9 bases align to TRBD1. J lost 6 bases, V lost 5 bases, and 5 bases had no gene match. The CDR3 contains 14 residues. Germline values: CDR1 MNHEY, CDR2 SMNVEV (reference sequence). For the CDR3, the DNA is TGTGCCAGCAGTAACACAGGGGGCTCTCAGCCCCAGCATTTT. This sequence encodes CASSNTGGSQPQHF.

This rearrangement joins TRBV6-6 to TRBJ2-2; 9 positions agree with TRBD1. Germline values: CDR1 MNHNY, CDR2 SVGAGI (reference sequence). The CDR3 spans 15 residues. Unmatched junction bases numbered 7, after V lost 5 bases and J lost 6 bases. CDR3 bases: TGTGCCAGCAGTCCGATGGGACAGGGTCCCGGGGAGCTGTTTTTT. It specifies CASSPMGQGPGELFF.

Details on this clone: The same CDR3 is also encoded by other DNA sequences in this sample. This chain links TRBV13 with TRBJ1-1; D gene ambiguous. Germline V lookup: CDR1 PRHDT, CDR2 FYEKMQ (reference sequence). Deletions cut 2 bases from V and 1 base from J, with 5 bases between. This CDR3 contains 13 residues. The CDR3 region is CASSLRGNTEAFF. As DNA, the CDR3 is TGTGCCAGCAGCTTACGGGGGAACACTGAAGCTTTCTTT.

V is TRBV5-4 and J is TRBJ2-6; 9 bases are shared with TRBD1. The CDR3 extends over 16 amino acids. Germline lookup yields CDR1 SGHNT and CDR2 YYREEE (reference sequence). V lost 4 bases to trimming and J lost 4 bases; unmatched junction nucleotides: 6. The CDR3 nucleotides are TGTGCCAGCAGCAACAGGGGGCTGGGCGGGGCCAACGTCCTGACTTTC. Encoded protein: CASSNRGLGGANVLTF.

The chain couples TRBV4-3 to TRBJ1-2, with D tentatively TRBD1 (5 bases). The germline V gene has CDR1 LGHNA and CDR2 YSLEER. The CDR3 contains 14 residues. Trimming left V 0 bases short and J 4 bases short, with 9 bases between. Here the CDR3 reads CASSQDTGTYGYTF. CDR3 coding DNA: TGCGCCAGCAGCCAAGATACAGGAACCTATGGCTACACCTTC.

V usage is TRBV30 and J usage is TRBJ1-1; D remains unclear. Germline-derived CDR1 and CDR2 are GTSNPN and SVGIG (reference sequence). The CDR3 runs 13 residues. Trimming removed 0 bases at V and 10 bases at J, with 15 bases between. The CDR3 DNA reads as TGTGCCTGGAGTGTCTACTCCGGGGAGGGAGCTTTCTTT. This codes for CAWSVYSGEGAFF. The full variable domain, with the rest looked up from reference TRBV30 and TRBJ1-1, is SQTIHQWPATLVQPVGSPLSLECTVEGTSNPNLYWYRQAAGRGLQLLFYSVGIGQISSEVPQNLSASRPQDRQFILSSKKLLLSDSGFYLCAWSVYSGEGAFFGQGTRLTVV.